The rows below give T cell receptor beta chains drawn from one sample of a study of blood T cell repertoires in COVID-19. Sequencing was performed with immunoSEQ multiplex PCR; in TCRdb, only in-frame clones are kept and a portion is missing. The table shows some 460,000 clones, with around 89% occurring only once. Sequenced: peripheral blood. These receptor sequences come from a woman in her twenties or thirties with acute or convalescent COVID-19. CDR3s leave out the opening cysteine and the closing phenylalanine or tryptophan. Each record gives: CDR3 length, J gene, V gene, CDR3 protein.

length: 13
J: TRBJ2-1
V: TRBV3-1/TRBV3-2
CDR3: ASSPLAGGVNEQF

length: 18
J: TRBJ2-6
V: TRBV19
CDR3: ASSIGFGLLGGRGANVLT

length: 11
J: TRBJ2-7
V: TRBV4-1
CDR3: ASSYRVRYEQY

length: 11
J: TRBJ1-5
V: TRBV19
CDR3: ATQGQTDQPQH

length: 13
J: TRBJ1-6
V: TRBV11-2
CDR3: ASSPQGIQDSPLH

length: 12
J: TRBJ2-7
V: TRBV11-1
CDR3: ASSLGTGNYGQY

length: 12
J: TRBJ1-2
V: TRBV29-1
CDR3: SIRTGENNYGYT

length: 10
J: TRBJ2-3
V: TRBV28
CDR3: ASSFKSGDEY

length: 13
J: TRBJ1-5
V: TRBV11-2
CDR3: ASSLDRSSNQPQH

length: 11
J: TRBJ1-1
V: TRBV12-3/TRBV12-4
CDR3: ASSWTGTDEAF

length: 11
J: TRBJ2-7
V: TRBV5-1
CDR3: ASSLASGYEQY

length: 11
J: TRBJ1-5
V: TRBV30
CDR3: AWSGGGLQPQH

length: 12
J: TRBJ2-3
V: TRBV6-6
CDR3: ASSYQGPGDTQY

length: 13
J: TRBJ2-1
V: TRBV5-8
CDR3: ASSFGGGFYNEQF

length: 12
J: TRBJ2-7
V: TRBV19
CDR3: ASSIGGGGYEQY

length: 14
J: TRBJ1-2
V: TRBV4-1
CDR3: ASSQDRTGGLYGYT

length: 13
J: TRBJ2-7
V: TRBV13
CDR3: ASSQGTGSSYEQY

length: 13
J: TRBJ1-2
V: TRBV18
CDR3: ASSRADSRAYGYT

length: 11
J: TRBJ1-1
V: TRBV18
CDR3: ASSSDRNTEAF

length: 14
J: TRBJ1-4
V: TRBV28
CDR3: ASTGRPGQGREKLF

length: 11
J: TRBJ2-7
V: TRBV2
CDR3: ASSEDRGHEQY

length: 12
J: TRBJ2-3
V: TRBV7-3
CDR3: ASSSGTATDTQY

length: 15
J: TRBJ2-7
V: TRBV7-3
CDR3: ASSLTAGRQGSYEQY

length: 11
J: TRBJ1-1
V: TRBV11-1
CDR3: ASSLGANTEAF

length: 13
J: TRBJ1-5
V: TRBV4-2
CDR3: ASSPGRDLLEPQH

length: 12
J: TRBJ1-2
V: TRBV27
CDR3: ASSLRVGGYGYT

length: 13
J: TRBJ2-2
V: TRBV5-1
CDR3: ASSLARVDTGELF

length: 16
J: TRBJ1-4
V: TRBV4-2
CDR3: ASSQDVPGTGSNEKLF

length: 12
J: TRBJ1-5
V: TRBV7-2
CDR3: ASSLSGGNQPQH

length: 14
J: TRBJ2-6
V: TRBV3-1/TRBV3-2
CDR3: ASSPTTDSGANVLT

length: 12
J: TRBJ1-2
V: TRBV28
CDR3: ASSQMGTGDGYT

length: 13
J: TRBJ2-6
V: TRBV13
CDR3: ASSVRGSGANVLT

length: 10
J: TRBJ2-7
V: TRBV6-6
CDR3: ASIGGNYEQY

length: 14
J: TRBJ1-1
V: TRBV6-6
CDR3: ASSYSTGGADTEAF

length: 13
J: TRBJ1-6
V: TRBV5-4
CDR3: ASSLGGTVNSPLH

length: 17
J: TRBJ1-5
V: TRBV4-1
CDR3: ASSQGYWYKAPTKEPQH

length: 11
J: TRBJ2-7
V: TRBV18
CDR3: ASSLQGYDEQY

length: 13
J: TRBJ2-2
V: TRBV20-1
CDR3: SASVGQGVTGELF

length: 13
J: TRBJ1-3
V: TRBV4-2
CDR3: ASSQGTGERNTIY

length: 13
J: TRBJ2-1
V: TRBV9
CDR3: ASSEGTDSYNEQF

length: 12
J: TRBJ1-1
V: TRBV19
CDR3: ASSIIPERTEAF

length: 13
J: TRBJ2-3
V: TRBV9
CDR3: ASSVGTGGTDTQY

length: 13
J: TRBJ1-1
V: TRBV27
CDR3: ASSFGTGLNTEAF

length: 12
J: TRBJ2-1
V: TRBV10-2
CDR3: ASTPGGAGGEQF

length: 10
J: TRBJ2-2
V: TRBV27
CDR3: ASSPGTGELF

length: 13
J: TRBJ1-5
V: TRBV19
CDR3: ASRQTDRFNQPQH

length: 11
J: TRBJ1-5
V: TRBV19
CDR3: ASSTGFNQPQH

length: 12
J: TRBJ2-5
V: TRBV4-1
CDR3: ASSQYRVGETQY

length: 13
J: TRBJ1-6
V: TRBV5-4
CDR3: ASSFLGADNSPLH

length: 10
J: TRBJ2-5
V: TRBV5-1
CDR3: ATRTDQETQY

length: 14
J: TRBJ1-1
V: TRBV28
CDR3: ASTQHIGGYNTEAF

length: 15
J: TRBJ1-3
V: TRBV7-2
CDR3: ASSSSWAGNSGNTIY

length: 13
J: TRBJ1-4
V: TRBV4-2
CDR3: ASSTLMAVFEKLF

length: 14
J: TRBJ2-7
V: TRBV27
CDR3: ASSPNTGTPSYEQY

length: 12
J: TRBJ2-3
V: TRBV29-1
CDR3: TGGLAGSTDTQY